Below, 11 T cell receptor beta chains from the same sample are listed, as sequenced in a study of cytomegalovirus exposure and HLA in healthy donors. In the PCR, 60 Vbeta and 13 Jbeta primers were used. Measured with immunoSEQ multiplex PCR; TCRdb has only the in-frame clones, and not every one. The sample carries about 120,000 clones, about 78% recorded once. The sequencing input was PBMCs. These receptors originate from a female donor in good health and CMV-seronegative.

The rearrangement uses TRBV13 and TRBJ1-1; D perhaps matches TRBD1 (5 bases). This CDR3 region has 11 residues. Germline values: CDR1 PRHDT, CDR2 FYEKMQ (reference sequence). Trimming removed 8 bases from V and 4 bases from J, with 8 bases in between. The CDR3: CASGGGTEAFF. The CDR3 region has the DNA TGTGCCAGCGGCGGGGGCACTGAAGCTTTCTTT.

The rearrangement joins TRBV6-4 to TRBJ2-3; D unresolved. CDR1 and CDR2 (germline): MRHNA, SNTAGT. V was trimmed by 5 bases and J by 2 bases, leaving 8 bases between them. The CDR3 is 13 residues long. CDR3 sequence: CASSHRVTDTQYF. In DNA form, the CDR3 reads TGTGCCAGCAGTCACAGAGTCACAGATACGCAGTATTTT.

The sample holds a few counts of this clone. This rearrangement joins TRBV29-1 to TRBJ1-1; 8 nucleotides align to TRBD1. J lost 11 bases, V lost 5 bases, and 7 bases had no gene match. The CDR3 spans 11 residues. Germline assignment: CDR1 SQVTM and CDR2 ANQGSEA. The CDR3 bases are TGCAGCGTTTGGACAGGGTCTAAGGCTTTCTTT. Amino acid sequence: CSVWTGSKAFF.

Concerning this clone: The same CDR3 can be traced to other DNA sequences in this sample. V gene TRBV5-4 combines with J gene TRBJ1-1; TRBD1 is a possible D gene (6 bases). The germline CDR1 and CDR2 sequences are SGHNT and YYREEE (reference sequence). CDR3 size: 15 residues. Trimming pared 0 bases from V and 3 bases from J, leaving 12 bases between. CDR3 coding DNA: TGTGCCAGCAGCTTGGGCCAGGGGCTGGACACTGAAGCTTTCTTT. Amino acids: CASSLGQGLDTEAFF.

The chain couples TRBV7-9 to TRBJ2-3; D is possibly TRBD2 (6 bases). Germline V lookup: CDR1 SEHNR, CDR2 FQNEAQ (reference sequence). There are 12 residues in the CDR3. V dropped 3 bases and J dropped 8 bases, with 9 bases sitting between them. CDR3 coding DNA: TGTGCCAGCAGCTTTTTGGGGGGTACGCAGTATTTT. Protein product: CASSFLGGTQYF.

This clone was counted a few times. CDR3 residues: CASSPTSHREQYF. In DNA, the CDR3 is TGTGCCAGCAGCCCGACTTCGCACCGCGAGCAGTACTTC. The chain joins TRBV6-5 to TRBJ2-7; D gene unclear. Germline V gene sequence: CDR1 MNHEY, CDR2 SVGAGI. This CDR3 contains 13 residues. Trimming removed 6 bases from V and 6 bases from J, with 15 bases in between.

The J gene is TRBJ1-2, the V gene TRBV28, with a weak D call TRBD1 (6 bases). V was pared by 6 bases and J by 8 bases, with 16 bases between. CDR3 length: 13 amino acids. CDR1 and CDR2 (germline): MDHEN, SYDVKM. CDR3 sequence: CASRNGGAQGYTF. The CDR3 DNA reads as TGTGCCAGCAGGAACGGGGGGGCGCAGGGCTACACCTTC.

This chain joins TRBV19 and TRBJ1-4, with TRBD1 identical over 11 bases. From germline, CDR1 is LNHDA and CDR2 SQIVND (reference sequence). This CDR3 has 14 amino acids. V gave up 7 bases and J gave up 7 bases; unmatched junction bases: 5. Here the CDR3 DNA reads TGTGCCAGTACCTCGGACAGGGGGCCTGAAAAACTGTTTTTT. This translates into CASTSDRGPEKLFF.

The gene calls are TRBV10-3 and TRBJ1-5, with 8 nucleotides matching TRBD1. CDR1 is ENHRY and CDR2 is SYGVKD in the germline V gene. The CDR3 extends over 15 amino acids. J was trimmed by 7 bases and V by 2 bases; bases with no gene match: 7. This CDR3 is CAISERDRRGQPQHF. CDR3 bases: TGTGCCATCAGTGAGAGGGACAGGAGAGGGCAGCCCCAGCATTTT.

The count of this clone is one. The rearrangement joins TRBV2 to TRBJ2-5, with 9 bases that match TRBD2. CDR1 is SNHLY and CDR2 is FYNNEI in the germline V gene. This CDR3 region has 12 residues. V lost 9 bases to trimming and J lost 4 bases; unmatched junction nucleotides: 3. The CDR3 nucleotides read TGTGCCAGGCGGGAGGGCCGAGAGACCCAGTACTTC. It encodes CARREGRETQYF. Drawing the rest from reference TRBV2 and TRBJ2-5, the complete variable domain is EPEVTQTPSHQVTQMGQEVILRCVPISNHLYFYWYRQILGQKVEFLVSFYNNEISEKSEIFDDQFSVERPDGSNFTLKIRSTKLEDSAMYFCARREGRETQYFGPGTRLLVL.

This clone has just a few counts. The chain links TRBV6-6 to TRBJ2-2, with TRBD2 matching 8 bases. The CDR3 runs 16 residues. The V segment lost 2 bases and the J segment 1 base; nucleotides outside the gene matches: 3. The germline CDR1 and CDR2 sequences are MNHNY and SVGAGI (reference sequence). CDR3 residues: CASSYLLAGNTGELFF. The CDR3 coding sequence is TGTGCCAGCAGTTACCTCCTAGCGGGGAACACCGGGGAGCTGTTTTTT.